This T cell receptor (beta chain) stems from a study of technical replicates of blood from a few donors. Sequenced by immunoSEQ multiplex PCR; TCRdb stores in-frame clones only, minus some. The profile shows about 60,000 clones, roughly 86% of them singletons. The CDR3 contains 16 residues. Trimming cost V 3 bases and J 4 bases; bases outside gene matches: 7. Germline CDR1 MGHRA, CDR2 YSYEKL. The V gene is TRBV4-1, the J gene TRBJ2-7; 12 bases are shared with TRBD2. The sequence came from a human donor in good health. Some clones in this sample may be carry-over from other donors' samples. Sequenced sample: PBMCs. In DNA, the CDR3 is TGCGCCAGCAGCCAGGGACCTAGCGGGAGGGCTTACGAGCAGTACTTC. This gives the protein CASSQGPSGRAYEQYF.